Below, one T cell receptor (beta chain) is given with its context. This CDR3 contains 16 residues. The germline gives CDR1 MNHNS, CDR2 SASEGT. V lost 7 bases and J 2 bases, leaving 20 bases between the germline ends. The data stem from a study of regulatory T cells in long-lasting Graves disease. Time point described: newly diagnosed GD, antithyroid drugs for less than 3 months. PBMC-derived RNA was used for the TCR library. For TCR beta, libraries came from iRepertoire HTBI primers and Arm-PCR of CDR3 regions. TCRdb called the multiplex PCR reads again in MiXCR, with one record for every CDR3 protein. Of 360,000 or so distinct CDR3 sequences detected, about 11% appear once; the ten largest clones hold over 15%. The sample also formed part of further work on T cells in Graves' hyperthyroidism and ophthalmopathy.

This rearrangement joins TRBV6-1 to TRBJ2-5; either TRBD1 or TRBD2 may fit D (5 bases each). The sequence derives from a woman younger than 30 with Graves disease. Sample: peripheral blood mononuclear cells (PBMCs), taken at new diagnosis, from a patient treated with antithyroid drugs. In DNA, the CDR3 is TGTGCCAGCACCTCGGGGTTGGGGACGACTCAAGAGACCCAGTACTTC. This translates into CASTSGLGTTQETQYF.